These 17 T cell receptor beta chains were all obtained from the same sample, sequenced in a study of shared clonotypes between healthy human individuals. This table comes from immunoSEQ multiplex PCR, and its TCRdb copy is limited to in-frame clones, with some not included. The data hold around 1.9 million clones, with around 95% observed a single time. Cells designated naive CD8 were CD45RO-negative and were positively selected for CCR7, with terminally differentiated effector memory CD45RA+ cells excluded. The sequenced sample consisted of naive CD8+ T cells from PBMCs. The receptors stem from a man aged 18 to 35 in good health. Some clones in this sample may be carry-over from other donors' samples.

The genes are TRBV28 and TRBJ2-7; maybe TRBD2 (6 bases). This CDR3 comprises 14 residues. CDR1 is MDHEN, CDR2 SYDVKM, per germline. V gave up 6 bases and J gave up 4 bases, with 16 bases separating them. CDR3 region: CASSTGTSPYEQYF. CDR3 DNA sequence: TGTGCCAGCAGCACCGGGACTTCCCCTTACGAGCAGTACTTC. The full variable domain, completed using reference TRBV28 and TRBJ2-7, is DVKVTQSSRYLVKRTGEKVFLECVQDMDHENMFWYRQDPGLGLRLIYFSYDVKMKEKGDIPEGYSVSREKKERFSLILESASTNQTSMYLCASSTGTSPYEQYFGPGTRLTVT.

In this sample, this clone turned up once. This chain links TRBV27 with TRBJ1-2; weak D call: TRBD1 (5 bases). The CDR3 extends over 16 amino acids. Trimming took off 6 bases at V and 6 bases at J, with 23 bases between the two ends. CDR1 and CDR2 (germline): MNHEY, SMNVEV (reference sequence). The CDR3 spells CASRAGLSAEMHGYTF. In DNA form, the CDR3 reads TGTGCCAGCAGAGCAGGGTTATCGGCAGAGATGCATGGCTACACCTTC.

V is TRBV4-1 and J is TRBJ2-1; 8 nucleotides line up with TRBD2. CDR1 is MGHRA and CDR2 is YSYEKL in the germline V gene. Trimming at V came to 5 bases and at J to 5 bases, leaving 11 bases not matched to a gene. The CDR3 runs to 16 residues. CDR3 nucleotide sequence: TGCGCCAGCAGCACGAGGGGGGCTAGCGGGCACAATGAGCAGTTCTTC. Translating it yields CASSTRGASGHNEQFF.

The CDR3 coding sequence is TGTGCCAGCAGTTTAAGGACAGGGTCCGATCAGCCCCAGCATTTT. Residues: CASSLRTGSDQPQHF. V usage is TRBV27 and J usage is TRBJ1-5; 8 positions agree with TRBD1. The V and J ends lost 2 bases and 5 bases, in that order; junction bases with no gene match: 5. The CDR3 length is 15 residues. Germline V gene data show CDR1 as MNHEY and CDR2 as SMNVEV (reference sequence).

This chain links TRBV7-8 with TRBJ2-1; weak D call: TRBD2 (10 bases). CDR3 length equals 22 residues. Trimming cost V 2 bases and J 5 bases, with 34 bases left between them. CDR1 is SGHVS and CDR2 is FQNEAQ in the germline V gene. CDR3 protein: CASSLYDSTGGFRTSGNNEQFF. CDR3 sequence (DNA): TGTGCCAGCAGCTTATATGACTCTACAGGGGGCTTCCGGACTAGCGGTAACAATGAGCAGTTCTTC.

This clone came up once. The chain combines TRBV11-2 with TRBJ2-1, with no clear D. Germline V gene lookup returns CDR1 SGHAT and CDR2 FQNNGV. The CDR3 is 13 residues long. Trimming shortened V by 3 bases and J by 3 bases, and 6 bases separated the two germline ends. In DNA form, the CDR3 reads TGTGCCAGCAGCTTGGGTTTCTACAATGAGCAGTTCTTC. Protein sequence: CASSLGFYNEQFF.

DNA for the CDR3: TGCGCCAGCAGCTTGAAGTCCTTGAACACTGAAGCTTTCTTT. Its translation: CASSLKSLNTEAFF. This chain joins TRBV5-1 and TRBJ1-1; no firm D call. Trimming took off 1 base at V and 0 bases at J, with 7 bases between the two ends. The CDR3 extends over 14 amino acids. The germline CDR1 and CDR2 sequences are SGHRS and YFSETQ.

The rearrangement links TRBV6-5 to TRBJ1-1; tentatively, D is TRBD1 (6 bases). The CDR3 totals 15 residues. The V gene's germline CDR1 is MNHEY and CDR2 SVGAGI. The V gene lost 5 bases and the J gene lost 5 bases, with 18 bases spanning the gap. The DNA of the CDR3 is TGTGCCAGCAGTACCCAGTTGGGGGCGCGTACTGAAGCTTTCTTT. This gives the protein CASSTQLGARTEAFF.

The V call is TRBV6-1, the J call TRBJ1-5; no firm D call. Between the trimmed V and J ends, which lost 4 bases and 1 base, there was a span of 17 bases. This CDR3 is 17 amino acids long. Germline CDR1 is MNHNS and CDR2 is SASEGT. CDR3 in DNA: TGTGCCAGCAGTGCTCCCGTTGGGGAGAGGAGCAATCAGCCCCAGCATTTT. Its protein is CASSAPVGERSNQPQHF.

The CDR3 DNA follows: TGTGCCAGCAGTCCCCTCCGTGGGGCTAGCGGGAGACCAGATACGCAGTATTTT. This codes for CASSPLRGASGRPDTQYF. This sequence joins TRBV28 and TRBJ2-3; TRBD2 matches at 10 bases. In germline, CDR1 is MDHEN, CDR2 SYDVKM. The CDR3 covers 18 residues. Trimming at V came to 5 bases and at J to 4 bases, leaving 15 bases not matched to a gene. The complete variable domain, with remaining parts taken from reference TRBV28 and TRBJ2-3, reads DVKVTQSSRYLVKRTGEKVFLECVQDMDHENMFWYRQDPGLGLRLIYFSYDVKMKEKGDIPEGYSVSREKKERFSLILESASTNQTSMYLCASSPLRGASGRPDTQYFGPGTRLTVL.

This clone was detected only a few times. Other DNA sequences from this sample encode an identical CDR3 as well. The chain combines TRBV5-1 with TRBJ2-7, with TRBD2 matching 7 bases. With 0 bases clipped from V and 0 bases from J, the junction kept 3 bases outside the gene matches. In germline, CDR1 is SGHRS, CDR2 YFSETQ. CDR3 length equals 15 residues. The CDR3 reads CASSLEGGSSYEQYF. The CDR3 bases are TGCGCCAGCAGCTTGGAGGGCGGGAGCTCCTACGAGCAGTACTTC.

As concerns this clone: Other DNA sequences in this sample translate to the same CDR3. The chain couples TRBV6-5 to TRBJ1-1; TRBD1 aligns across 8 bases. Germline-derived CDR1 and CDR2 are MNHEY and SVGAGI. J was trimmed by 3 bases and V by 0 bases; bases with no gene match: 3. CDR3 length equals 15 residues. The CDR3 loop reads CASSYSWTGYTEAFF. The CDR3 region has the DNA TGTGCCAGCAGTTACTCGTGGACAGGGTACACTGAAGCTTTCTTT.

The CDR3 protein is CASSSRQGLGEKLFF. The CDR3 nucleotides are TGTGCCAGCAGTTCCCGACAGGGGTTGGGCGAAAAACTGTTTTTT. The chain has TRBV27 and TRBJ1-4, with 8 positions matching TRBD1. Germline V gene sequence: CDR1 MNHEY, CDR2 SMNVEV (reference sequence). The CDR3 totals 15 residues. After removal of 4 bases from V and 8 bases from J, the junction contained 9 bases not matched to a gene.

The chain carries TRBV6-1 and TRBJ1-2; D not certain. The CDR3 loop spans 13 amino acids. Deletions cut 2 bases from V and 4 bases from J, with 8 bases between. Germline V lookup: CDR1 MNHNS, CDR2 SASEGT. The CDR3 loop reads CASSEYTGYGYTF. The CDR3 DNA is TGTGCCAGCAGTGAATATACGGGCTATGGCTACACCTTC.

There are a few counts of this clone. V usage is TRBV19 and J usage is TRBJ1-5; D might be TRBD1 (5 bases). V lost 6 bases to trimming and J lost 0 bases, with 9 bases between them. The CDR3 sequence is 14 residues long. Germline V CDR1 and CDR2: LNHDA, SQIVND (reference sequence). Written as DNA, the CDR3 is TGTGCCAGTAGCTTTGACAGTAGCAATCAGCCCCAGCATTTT. It is translated as CASSFDSSNQPQHF.

This chain connects TRBV9 to TRBJ2-5, with 8 bases that match TRBD1. The CDR3 loop spans 14 amino acids. Germline CDR1 is SGDLS and CDR2 is YYNGEE. J was trimmed by 2 bases and V by 3 bases; bases with no gene match: 3. CDR3 nucleotide sequence: TGTGCCAGCAGCGACGGGACAGGTCAAGAGACCCAGTACTTC. Translating gives CASSDGTGQETQYF.

A few counts support this clone. The chain combines TRBV6-5 with TRBJ2-3, with D hard to call. The CDR3 is 16 residues long. The germline CDR1 and CDR2 sequences are MNHEY and SVGAGI. V was shortened by 0 bases and J by 0 bases, with 10 bases between the two germline ends. The CDR3: CASSYSWGISTDTQYF. The CDR3 bases are TGTGCCAGCAGTTACTCGTGGGGTATTAGCACAGATACGCAGTATTTT.